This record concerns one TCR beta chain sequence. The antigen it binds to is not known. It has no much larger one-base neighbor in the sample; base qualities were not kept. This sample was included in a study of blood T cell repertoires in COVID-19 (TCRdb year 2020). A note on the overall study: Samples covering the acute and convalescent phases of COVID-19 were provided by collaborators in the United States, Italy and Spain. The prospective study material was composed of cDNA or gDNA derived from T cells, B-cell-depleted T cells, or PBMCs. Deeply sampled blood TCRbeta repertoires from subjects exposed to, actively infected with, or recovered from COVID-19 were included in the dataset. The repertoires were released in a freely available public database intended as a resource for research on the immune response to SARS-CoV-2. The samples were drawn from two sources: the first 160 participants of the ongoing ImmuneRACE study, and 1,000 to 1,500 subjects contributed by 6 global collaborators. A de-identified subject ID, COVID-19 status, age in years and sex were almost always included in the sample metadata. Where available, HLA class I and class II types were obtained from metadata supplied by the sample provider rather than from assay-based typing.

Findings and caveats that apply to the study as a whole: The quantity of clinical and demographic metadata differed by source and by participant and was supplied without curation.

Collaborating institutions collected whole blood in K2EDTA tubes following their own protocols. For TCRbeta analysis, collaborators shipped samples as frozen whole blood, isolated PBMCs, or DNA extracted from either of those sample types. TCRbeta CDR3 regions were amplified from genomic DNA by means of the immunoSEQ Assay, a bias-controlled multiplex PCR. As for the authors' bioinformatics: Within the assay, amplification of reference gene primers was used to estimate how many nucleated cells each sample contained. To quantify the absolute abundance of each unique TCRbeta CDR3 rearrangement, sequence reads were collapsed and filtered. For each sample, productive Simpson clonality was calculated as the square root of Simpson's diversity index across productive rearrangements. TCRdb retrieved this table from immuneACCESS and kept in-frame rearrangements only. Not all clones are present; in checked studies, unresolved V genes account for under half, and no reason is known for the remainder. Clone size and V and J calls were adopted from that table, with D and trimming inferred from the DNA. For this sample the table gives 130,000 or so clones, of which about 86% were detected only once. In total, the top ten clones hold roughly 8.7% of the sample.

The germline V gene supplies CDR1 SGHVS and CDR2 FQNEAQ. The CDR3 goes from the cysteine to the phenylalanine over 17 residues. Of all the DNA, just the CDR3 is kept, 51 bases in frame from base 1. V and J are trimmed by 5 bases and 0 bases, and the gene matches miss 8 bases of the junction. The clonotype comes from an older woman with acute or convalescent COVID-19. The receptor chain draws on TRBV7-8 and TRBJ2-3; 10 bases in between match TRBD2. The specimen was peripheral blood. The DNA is TGTGCCAGCAGCGCGGCTAGCGGGGGCCTGAGCACAGATACGCAGTATTTT. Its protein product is CASSAASGGLSTDTQYF.